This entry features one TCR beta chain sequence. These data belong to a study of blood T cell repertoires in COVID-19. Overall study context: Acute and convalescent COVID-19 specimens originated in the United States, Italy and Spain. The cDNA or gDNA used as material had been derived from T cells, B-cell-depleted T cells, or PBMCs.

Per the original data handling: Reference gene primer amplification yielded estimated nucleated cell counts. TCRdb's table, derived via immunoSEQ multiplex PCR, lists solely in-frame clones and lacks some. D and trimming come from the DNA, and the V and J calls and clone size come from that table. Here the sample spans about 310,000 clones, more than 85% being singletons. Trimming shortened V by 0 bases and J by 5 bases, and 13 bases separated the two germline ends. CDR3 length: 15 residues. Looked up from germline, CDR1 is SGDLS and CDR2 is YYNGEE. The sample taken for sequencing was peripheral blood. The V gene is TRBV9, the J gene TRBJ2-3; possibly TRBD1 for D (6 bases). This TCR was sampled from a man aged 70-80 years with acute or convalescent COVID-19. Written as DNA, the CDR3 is TGTGCCAGCAGCGTAGTGGGGGCTGTAGGAGATACGCAGTATTTT. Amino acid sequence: CASSVVGAVGDTQYF.